These 3 T cell receptor beta chains were sequenced from one sample in a study of control samples from healthy donors and cancer patients. The method was immunoSEQ multiplex PCR; TCRdb's version includes in-frame clones alone and lacks a portion of them. The sample has over 70,000 clones, approximately 91% seen once. Sequenced input: PBMCs. These receptors originate from a woman between 50 and 59 years old with colorectal cancer.

The rearrangement links TRBV3-1 (or the pseudogene TRBV3-2) to TRBJ2-5; 13 nucleotides line up with TRBD2. V was clipped by 1 base and J by 4 bases; unmatched bases: 6. The CDR3 is 17 residues long. Germline V gives CDR1 LGHDT, CDR2 YNNKEL (reference sequence). CDR3 DNA sequence: TGTGCCAGCAGCCAAGCCGCCGGGACTAGCGGGGTAGAGACCCAGTACTTC. Protein sequence: CASSQAAGTSGVETQYF.

The chain couples TRBV3-1 (or the pseudogene TRBV3-2) to TRBJ2-1; tentatively, D is TRBD1 or TRBD2 (7 bases each). This CDR3 spans 17 amino acids. The germline gives CDR1 LGHDT, CDR2 YNNKEL (reference sequence). Deletions cut 2 bases from V and 7 bases from J, with 21 bases between. This CDR3 reads CASSQLGRQGGWNEQFF. As DNA, the CDR3 is TGTGCCAGCAGCCAATTAGGGAGGCAGGGGGGGTGGAATGAGCAGTTCTTC.

The rearrangement links TRBV4-2 to TRBJ2-1, with no clear D. The CDR3 extends over 15 amino acids. Per germline, CDR1 LGHNA and CDR2 YNFKEQ. The V end lost 1 base, the J end lost 0 bases, and 7 bases lay between the germline ends. In nucleotides, the CDR3 is TGTGCCAGCAGCCAAGGCTGGAACTCCTACAATGAGCAGTTCTTC. It is translated as CASSQGWNSYNEQFF.